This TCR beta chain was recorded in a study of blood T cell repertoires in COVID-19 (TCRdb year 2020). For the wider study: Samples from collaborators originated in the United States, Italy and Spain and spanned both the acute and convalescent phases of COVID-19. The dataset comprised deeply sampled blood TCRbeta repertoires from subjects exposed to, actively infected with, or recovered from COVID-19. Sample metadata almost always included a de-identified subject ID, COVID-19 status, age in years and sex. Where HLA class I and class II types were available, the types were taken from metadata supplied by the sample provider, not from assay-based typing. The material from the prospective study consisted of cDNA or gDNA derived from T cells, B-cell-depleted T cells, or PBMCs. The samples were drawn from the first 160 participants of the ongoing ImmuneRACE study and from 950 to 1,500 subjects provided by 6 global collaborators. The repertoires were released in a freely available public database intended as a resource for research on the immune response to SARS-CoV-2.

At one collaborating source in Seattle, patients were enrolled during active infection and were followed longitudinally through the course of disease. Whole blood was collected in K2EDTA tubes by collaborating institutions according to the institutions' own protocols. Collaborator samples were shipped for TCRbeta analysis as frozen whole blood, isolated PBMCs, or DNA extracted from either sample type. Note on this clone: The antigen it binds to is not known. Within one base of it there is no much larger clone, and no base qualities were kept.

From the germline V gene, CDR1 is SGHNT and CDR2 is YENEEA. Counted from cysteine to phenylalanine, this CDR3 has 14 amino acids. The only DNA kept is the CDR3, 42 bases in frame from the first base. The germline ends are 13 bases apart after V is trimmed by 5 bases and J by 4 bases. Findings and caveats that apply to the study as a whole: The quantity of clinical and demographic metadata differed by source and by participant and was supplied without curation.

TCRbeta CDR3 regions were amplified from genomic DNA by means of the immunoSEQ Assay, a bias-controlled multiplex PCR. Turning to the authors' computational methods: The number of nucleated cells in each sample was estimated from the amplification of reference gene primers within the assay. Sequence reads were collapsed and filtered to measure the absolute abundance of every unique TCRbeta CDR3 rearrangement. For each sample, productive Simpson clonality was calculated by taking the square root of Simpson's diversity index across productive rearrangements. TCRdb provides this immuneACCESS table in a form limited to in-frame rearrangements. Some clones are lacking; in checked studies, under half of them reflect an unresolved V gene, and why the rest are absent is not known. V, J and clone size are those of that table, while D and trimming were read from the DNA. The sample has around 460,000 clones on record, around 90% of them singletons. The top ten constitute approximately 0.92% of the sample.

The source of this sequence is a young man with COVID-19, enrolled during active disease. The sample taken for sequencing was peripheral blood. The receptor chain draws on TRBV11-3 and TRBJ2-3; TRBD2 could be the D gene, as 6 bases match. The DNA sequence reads TGTGCCAGCAGCCGGGGCGGGATTTCAGATACGCAGTATTTT. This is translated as CASSRGGISDTQYF. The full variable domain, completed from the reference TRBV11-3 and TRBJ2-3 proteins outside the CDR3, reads EAGVVQSPRYKIIEKKQPVAFWCNPISGHNTLYWYLQNLGQGPELLIRYENEEAVDDSQLPKDRFSAERLKGVDSTLKIQPAELGDSAVYLCASSRGGISDTQYFGPGTRLTVL.